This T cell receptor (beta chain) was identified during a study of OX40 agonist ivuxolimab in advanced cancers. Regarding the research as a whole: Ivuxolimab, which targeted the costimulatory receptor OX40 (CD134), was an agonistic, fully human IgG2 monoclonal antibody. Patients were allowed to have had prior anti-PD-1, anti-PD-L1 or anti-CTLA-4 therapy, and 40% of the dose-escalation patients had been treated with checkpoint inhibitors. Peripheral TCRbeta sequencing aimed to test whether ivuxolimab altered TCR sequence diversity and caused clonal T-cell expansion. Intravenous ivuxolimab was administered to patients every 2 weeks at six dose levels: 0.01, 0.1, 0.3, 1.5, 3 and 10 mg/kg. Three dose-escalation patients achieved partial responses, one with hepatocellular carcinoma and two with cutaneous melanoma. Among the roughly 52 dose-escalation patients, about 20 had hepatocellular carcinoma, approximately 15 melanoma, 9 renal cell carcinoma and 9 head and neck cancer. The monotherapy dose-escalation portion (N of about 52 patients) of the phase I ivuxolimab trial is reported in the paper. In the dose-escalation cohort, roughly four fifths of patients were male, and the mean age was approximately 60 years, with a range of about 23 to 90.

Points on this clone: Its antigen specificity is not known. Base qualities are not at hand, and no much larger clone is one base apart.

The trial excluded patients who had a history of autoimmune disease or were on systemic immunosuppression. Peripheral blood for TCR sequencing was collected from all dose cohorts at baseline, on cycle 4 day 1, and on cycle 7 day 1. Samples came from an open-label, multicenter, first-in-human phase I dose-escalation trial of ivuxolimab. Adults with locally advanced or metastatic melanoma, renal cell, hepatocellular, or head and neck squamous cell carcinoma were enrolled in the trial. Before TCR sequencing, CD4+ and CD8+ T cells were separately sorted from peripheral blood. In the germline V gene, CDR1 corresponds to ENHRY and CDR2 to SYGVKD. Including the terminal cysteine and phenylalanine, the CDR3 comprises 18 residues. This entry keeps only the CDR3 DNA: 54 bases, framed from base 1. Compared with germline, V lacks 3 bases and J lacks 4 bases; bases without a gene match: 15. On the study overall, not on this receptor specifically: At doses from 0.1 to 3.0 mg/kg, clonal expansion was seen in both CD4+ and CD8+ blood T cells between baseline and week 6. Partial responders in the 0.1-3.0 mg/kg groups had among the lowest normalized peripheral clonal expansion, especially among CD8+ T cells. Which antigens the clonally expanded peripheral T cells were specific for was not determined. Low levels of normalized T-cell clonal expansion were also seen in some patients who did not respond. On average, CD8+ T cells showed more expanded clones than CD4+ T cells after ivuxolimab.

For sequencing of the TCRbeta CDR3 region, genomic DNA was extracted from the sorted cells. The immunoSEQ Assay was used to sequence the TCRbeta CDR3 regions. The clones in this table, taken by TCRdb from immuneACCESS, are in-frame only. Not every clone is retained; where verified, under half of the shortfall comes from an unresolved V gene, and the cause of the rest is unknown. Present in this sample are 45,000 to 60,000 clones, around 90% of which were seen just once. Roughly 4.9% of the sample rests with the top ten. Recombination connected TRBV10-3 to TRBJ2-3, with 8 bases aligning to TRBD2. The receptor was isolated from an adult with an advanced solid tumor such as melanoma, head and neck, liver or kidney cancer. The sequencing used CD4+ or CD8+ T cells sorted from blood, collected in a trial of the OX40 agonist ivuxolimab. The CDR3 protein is CAISDSRGRGAPSDTQYF. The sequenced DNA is TGTGCCATCAGTGACTCCCGCGGGCGGGGGGCGCCCTCAGATACGCAGTATTTT.